One sample yielded the 28 T cell receptor beta chains listed below, sequenced in a study of glioma-infiltrating T cells after dendritic cell vaccination. The table came from immunoSEQ multiplex PCR; TCRdb's copy has only in-frame clones and leaves some out. The table has about 73,000 clones, over 75% seen once. The sequencing here drew on blood, taken before dendritic cell vaccination. These receptors were taken from a human donor with glioblastoma.

V usage is TRBV7-8 and J usage is TRBJ2-3; 8 nucleotides match TRBD2. Looked up from germline, CDR1 is SGHVS and CDR2 is FQNEAQ. CDR3 length: 18 amino acids. With 2 bases clipped from V and 2 bases from J, the junction kept 12 bases outside the gene matches. The DNA of the CDR3 is TGTGCCAGCAGCTTACCCCCTCGGACTAGCTCTTTCACAGATACGCAGTATTTT. The encoded protein is CASSLPPRTSSFTDTQYF.

The chain joins TRBV4-2 to TRBJ2-2; the match to TRBD1 covers 9 bases. CDR1 and CDR2 from the germline V gene are LGHNA and YNFKEQ. V was clipped by 5 bases and J by 6 bases; unmatched bases: 10. CDR3 length: 16 amino acids. The CDR3 region has the DNA TGTGCCAGCAGCACAAAAACAGGGGGCGTCCCCGGGGAGCTGTTTTTT. Translating gives CASSTKTGGVPGELFF.

This clone has a handful of counts. The J gene is TRBJ1-2, the V gene TRBV6-6, with D perhaps matching TRBD1 (5 bases). Germline loops: CDR1 MNHNY, CDR2 SVGAGI (reference sequence). This CDR3 spans 14 amino acids. With 0 bases removed from V and 2 bases from J, the gap between germline ends came to 7 bases. CDR3 amino acids: CASSYSDTNYGYTF. CDR3 DNA: TGTGCCAGCAGTTACTCGGACACGAACTATGGCTACACCTTC.

J is TRBJ2-1 and V is TRBV5-6; TRBD1 aligns across 9 bases. Germline CDR1 and CDR2: SGHDT and YYEEEE. The CDR3 contains 16 residues. The J segment lost 4 bases and the V segment lost 4 bases, leaving 9 bases of the junction unmatched. The DNA for the CDR3 is TGTGCCAGCAGCCCACCGGGACAGGGTGTTTACAATGAGCAGTTCTTC. It is translated as CASSPPGQGVYNEQFF.

The chain links TRBV28 to TRBJ1-1; D perhaps matches TRBD1 (6 bases). The CDR3 loop spans 11 amino acids. Looked up from germline, CDR1 is MDHEN and CDR2 is SYDVKM. V was shortened by 7 bases and J by 4 bases, with 7 bases between the two germline ends. Here the CDR3 reads CASTRGTEAFF. CDR3 coding DNA: TGTGCCAGCACCAGGGGCACTGAAGCTTTCTTT.

This clone was recorded a few times. This chain links TRBV7-9 with TRBJ1-1, with 9 nucleotides matching TRBD1. Germline CDR1 is SEHNR and CDR2 is FQNEAQ (reference sequence). The CDR3 length is 15 residues. V trimming: 4 bases; J trimming: 4 bases; junction bases outside the gene matches: 7. The CDR3 bases are TGTGCCAGCAGCTCCACCGACAGGGGGTTCACTGAAGCTTTCTTT. Translation gives CASSSTDRGFTEAFF.

The gene calls are TRBV5-1 and TRBJ2-5; 8 bases line up with TRBD2. The ends lost 0 bases at V and 4 bases at J; junction bases unmatched: 8. The CDR3 is made up of 16 amino acids. CDR1 is SGHRS and CDR2 is YFSETQ in the germline V gene. The DNA for the CDR3 is TGCGCCAGCAGCTTGGAGGCAGCGGGGGAGGGAGAGACCCAGTACTTC. Translating gives CASSLEAAGEGETQYF. Full variable domain (rest looked up from reference TRBV5-1 and TRBJ2-5): KAGVTQTPRYLIKTRGQQVTLSCSPISGHRSVSWYQQTPGQGLQFLFEYFSETQRNKGNFPGRFSGRQFSNSRSEMNVSTLELGDSALYLCASSLEAAGEGETQYFGPGTRLLVL.

The V call is TRBV5-4, the J call TRBJ2-7, with TRBD2 as a possible D gene (5 bases). The germline V gene has CDR1 SGHNT and CDR2 YYREEE (reference sequence). This CDR3 has 15 residues. The CDR3 sequence: CASSTDGRLSSEQYV. The CDR3 DNA reads TGTGCCAGCAGCACCGACGGTAGACTATCCTCCGAGCAGTACGTC.

As concerns this clone: Compared with germline, one end of the junction differs, possibly owing to a read error. The chain has TRBV2 and TRBJ1-2, with D maybe TRBD1 (6 bases). Germline V gene lookup returns CDR1 SNHLY and CDR2 FYNNEI. CDR3 length: 14 amino acids. CDR3 sequence: CASREGQRNYGYTF. The CDR3 region has the DNA TGTGCCAGCAGGGAAGGACAGAGGAACTATGGCTACACCTTC.

The V call is TRBV5-6, the J call TRBJ1-1, with no clear D. Germline CDR1 SGHDT, CDR2 YYEEEE. Trimming left V 3 bases short and J 4 bases short, with 13 bases between. The length of the CDR3 is 14 residues. CDR3 residues: CASSSIAGSTEAFF. For the CDR3, the DNA is TGTGCCAGCAGCTCGATCGCGGGGAGCACTGAAGCTTTCTTT.

The V and J genes are TRBV19 and TRBJ2-4; tentative D call: TRBD2 (7 bases). Germline V gene lookup returns CDR1 LNHDA and CDR2 SQIVND (reference sequence). V dropped 7 bases and J dropped 7 bases, with 17 bases sitting between them. There are 14 residues in the CDR3. The CDR3 loop is CASTPKGGGNIQYF. CDR3 DNA: TGTGCCAGTACCCCCAAGGGAGGGGGGAACATTCAGTACTTC.

This rearrangement joins TRBV7-8 to TRBJ1-1; D perhaps matches TRBD1 (5 bases). V was cut by 5 bases and J by 5 bases, with 12 bases left in between. Germline V gives CDR1 SGHVS, CDR2 FQNEAQ. The CDR3 totals 13 residues. The chain's CDR3 is CASSPRAGTEAFF. CDR3 in DNA: TGTGCCAGCAGCCCCCGTGCAGGGACTGAAGCTTTCTTT. The variable domain in full, completed from reference TRBV7-8 and TRBJ1-1, reads GAGVSQSPRYKVAKRGQDVALRCDPISGHVSLFWYQQALGQGPEFLTYFQNEAQLDKSGLPSDRFFAERPEGSVSTLKIQRTQQEDSAVYLCASSPRAGTEAFFGQGTRLTVV.

This chain uses TRBV5-6 with TRBJ2-7; TRBD1 might be the D (6 bases). V was cut by 4 bases and J by 2 bases, with 16 bases left in between. The CDR3 consists of 15 residues. Germline V CDR1 and CDR2: SGHDT, YYEEEE. CDR3 sequence (DNA): TGTGCCAGCAGCCTACAAACGACAGGTACCTACGAGCAGTACGTC. Amino acids: CASSLQTTGTYEQYV.

The V gene is TRBV6-6, the J gene TRBJ2-2; D might be TRBD1 (5 bases). V dropped 4 bases and J dropped 6 bases, with 12 bases sitting between them. Germline CDR1 MNHNY, CDR2 SVGAGI (reference sequence). This CDR3 has 14 amino acids. CDR3 sequence (DNA): TGTGCCAGCAGTTGGCAGGGTACCCCCGGGGAGCTGTTTTTT. It yields the protein CASSWQGTPGELFF.

V is TRBV9 and J is TRBJ1-5; D not resolved. The CDR3 consists of 13 residues. Germline CDR1 SGDLS, CDR2 YYNGEE. V dropped 1 base and J dropped 4 bases, with 6 bases sitting between them. CDR3 coding DNA: TGTGCCAGCAGCGTATCCCCTAATCAGCCCCAGCATTTT. Its translation is CASSVSPNQPQHF.

V is TRBV6-1 and J is TRBJ1-5, with a tentative D call TRBD1 (5 bases). The germline V gene has CDR1 MNHNS and CDR2 SASEGT. There are 15 residues in the CDR3. Between the trimmed V and J ends, which lost 6 bases and 0 bases, there was a span of 12 bases. This chain's CDR3 is CASRPTDYSNQPQHF. The CDR3 bases are TGTGCCAGCAGACCGACAGATTATAGCAATCAGCCCCAGCATTTT.

The V and J genes are TRBV18 and TRBJ1-4, with 9 positions matching TRBD1. The CDR3 covers 14 residues. Germline V gene lookup returns CDR1 KGHSH and CDR2 LQKENI. Trimming removed 3 bases from V and 8 bases from J; junction bases left unmatched: 4. CDR3: CASSPGTGREKLFF. The DNA for the CDR3 is TGTGCCAGCTCACCCGGGACAGGGCGAGAAAAACTGTTTTTT.

CDR3 nucleotide sequence: TGTGCCAGCAGTTCCGGACAGTACACCGGGGAGCTGTTTTTT. Its translation: CASSSGQYTGELFF. The genes are TRBV6-5 and TRBJ2-2; possibly TRBD1 for D (6 bases). With 4 bases removed from V and 3 bases from J, the gap between germline ends came to 9 bases. This CDR3 spans 14 amino acids. Germline V gene sequence: CDR1 MNHEY, CDR2 SVGAGI.

The chain combines TRBV9 with TRBJ2-7; D unresolved. Per the germline V gene, CDR1 is SGDLS and CDR2 is YYNGEE. V lost 4 bases, J lost 3 bases, and 14 bases lay in between. The CDR3 length is 14 residues. The DNA for the CDR3 is TGTGCCAGCAGCCCCCAGCCGACTGGCTACGAGCAGTACGTC. It yields the protein CASSPQPTGYEQYV.

This chain connects TRBV19 to TRBJ2-7, with D perhaps TRBD1 (6 bases). The ends were cut back, 5 bases at V and 2 bases at J, with 13 bases in the middle. Germline values: CDR1 LNHDA, CDR2 SQIVND (reference sequence). The CDR3 covers 14 residues. The CDR3 sequence: CASSVQQGTYEQYF. CDR3 in DNA: TGTGCCAGTAGTGTTCAACAGGGTACCTACGAGCAGTACTTC.

This clone was observed a handful of times. The rearrangement joins TRBV7-8 to TRBJ2-1; 9 bases are shared with TRBD2. V trimming: 6 bases; J trimming: 4 bases; junction bases outside the gene matches: 7. CDR1 and CDR2 (germline): SGHVS, FQNEAQ. The CDR3 sequence is 15 residues long. Written as DNA, the CDR3 is TGTGCCAGCAGACGAGAGCGGGGGGCGTACAATGAGCAGTTCTTC. It encodes CASRRERGAYNEQFF.

The V gene is TRBV6-5, the J gene TRBJ1-1; 7 bases align to TRBD1. Germline V gene lookup returns CDR1 MNHEY and CDR2 SVGAGI. The CDR3 is made up of 15 amino acids. The V gene end was trimmed by 6 bases and the J gene end by 7 bases; junction bases not matched to a gene: 14. The CDR3 is CASRDGDSSKFEAFF. The DNA for the CDR3 is TGTGCCAGCAGAGACGGGGACAGTTCAAAGTTTGAAGCTTTCTTT.

J is TRBJ1-4 and V is TRBV7-8; D might be TRBD1 (5 bases). The CDR3 totals 16 residues. CDR1 SGHVS and CDR2 FQNEAQ come from the germline V gene. V was pared by 1 base and J by 2 bases, with 11 bases between. CDR3 nucleotide sequence: TGTGCCAGCAGCTTAGGATACCAGGGTACTAATGAAAAACTGTTTTTT. Its translation is CASSLGYQGTNEKLFF.

This clone was seen repeatedly, ten times or more. J is TRBJ2-7 and V is TRBV4-1; D perhaps matches TRBD2 (5 bases). CDR1 MGHRA and CDR2 YSYEKL come from the germline V gene. Trimming left V 4 bases short and J 4 bases short, with 11 bases between. The CDR3 covers 13 residues. CDR3 residues: CASSLKEDYEQYV. CDR3 DNA: TGCGCCAGCAGCCTCAAGGAGGATTACGAGCAGTACGTC.

A single count supports this clone. This chain uses TRBV9 with TRBJ1-5, with 7 bases matching TRBD1. Germline V gene sequence: CDR1 SGDLS, CDR2 YYNGEE. V trimming: 3 bases; J trimming: 4 bases; junction bases outside the gene matches: 1. The CDR3 totals 13 residues. The CDR3 region is CASSGTGNQPQHF. CDR3 DNA: TGTGCCAGCAGCGGGACAGGAAATCAGCCCCAGCATTTT. Based on the CDR3 plus reference TRBV9 and TRBJ1-5, the full variable domain is DSGVTQTPKHLITATGQRVTLRCSPRSGDLSVYWYQQSLDQGLQFLIQYYNGEERAKGNILERFSAQQFPDLHSELNLSSLELGDSALYFCASSGTGNQPQHFGDGTRLSIL.

This clone was seen repeatedly, ten times or more. The chain combines TRBV10-3 with TRBJ1-1; TRBD1 matches 7 bases. Germline values: CDR1 ENHRY, CDR2 SYGVKD. V was clipped by 0 bases and J by 5 bases; unmatched bases: 9. The CDR3 sequence is 16 residues long. The CDR3 region is CAISESGGGIGTEAFF. The CDR3 bases are TGTGCCATCAGTGAGTCTGGAGGGGGCATAGGGACTGAAGCTTTCTTT.

This clone was seen a single time. The V and J genes are TRBV6-1 and TRBJ2-7, with D uncertain. The CDR3 sequence is 12 residues long. Trimming removed 2 bases at V and 5 bases at J, with 7 bases between. The V gene's germline CDR1 is MNHNS and CDR2 SASEGT. CDR3 DNA: TGTGCCAGCAGTGAATCAGGTCACGAGCAGTACGTC. It yields the protein CASSESGHEQYV.

The genes are TRBV27 and TRBJ2-2; 9 bases agree with TRBD2. The CDR3 runs 19 residues. Germline V gene lookup returns CDR1 MNHEY and CDR2 SMNVEV (reference sequence). With V trimmed by 3 bases and J by 4 bases, 15 bases remained unmatched. The CDR3 sequence is CASSFIVGVSGGPTGELFF. CDR3 nucleotides: TGTGCCAGCAGTTTCATTGTGGGTGTGAGCGGGGGGCCCACCGGGGAGCTGTTTTTT.